A single sample is the source of the 32 T cell receptor beta chains below, sequenced in a study of CD8 T cells in Susac syndrome. Random hexamers primed reverse transcription of about 0.5 to 1 ug RNA. TCRdb re-derived calls from the immunoSEQ multiplex PCR reads in MiXCR, one entry per CDR3 protein. The table lists around 130,000 distinct CDR3 sequences, roughly 80% of them singletons, with approximately 0.51% in the top ten. Sequencing input: CD8+ T cells from PBMCs. These receptors were obtained from a human donor with multiple sclerosis.

The gene calls are TRBV27 and TRBJ2-2, with D hard to call. The germline CDR1 and CDR2 sequences are MNHEY and SMNVEV (reference sequence). V shed 5 bases and J shed 0 bases, with 13 bases lying between them. The CDR3 covers 16 residues. The CDR3: CASSLLRWPNTGELFF. The CDR3 region has the DNA TGTGCCAGCAGTCTCTTAAGGTGGCCGAACACCGGGGAGCTGTTTTTT.

V is TRBV20-1 and J is TRBJ2-5; 9 bases are a match to TRBD2. Germline values: CDR1 DFQATT, CDR2 SNEGSKA (reference sequence). The length of the CDR3 is 18 residues. V was clipped by 5 bases and J by 5 bases; unmatched bases: 21. CDR3 sequence reads: CSAVTWGASGVSAETQYF. CDR3 coding DNA: TGCAGTGCTGTCACCTGGGGGGCTAGCGGGGTCTCGGCGGAGACCCAGTACTTC.

The V call is TRBV5-4, the J call TRBJ1-6, with D unclear. The germline V and J ends were trimmed by 5 bases and 9 bases, with 12 bases remaining between them. Germline CDR1 and CDR2: SGHNT and YYREEE (reference sequence). There are 13 residues in the CDR3. CDR3 in amino acids: CASSIEPGSPLHF. CDR3 sequence (DNA): TGTGCCAGCAGTATTGAGCCAGGTTCACCCCTCCACTTT.

In this sample, this clonotype turned up once. The rearrangement joins TRBV11-2 to TRBJ1-3, with D possibly being TRBD1 (5 bases). Germline CDR1 is SGHAT and CDR2 is FQNNGV. V was cut by 5 bases and J by 2 bases, with 25 bases left in between. The CDR3 loop spans 19 amino acids. The CDR3 region has the DNA TGTGCCAGCAGCCCCCTTACCCGACAGCCTGTGGAGACTGGAAACACCATATATTTT. Residues: CASSPLTRQPVETGNTIYF.

This clonotype was detected only a few times. The J gene is TRBJ1-2, the V gene TRBV4-1, with D uncertain. This CDR3 region has 15 residues. From germline, CDR1 is MGHRA and CDR2 YSYEKL. The V end was cut by 1 base, the J end by 8 bases, with 17 bases between. The CDR3 sequence is CASSQGASPSGGYTF. DNA of the CDR3: TGCGCCAGCAGCCAAGGAGCCAGTCCGTCGGGAGGCTACACCTTC.

This chain joins TRBV29-1 and TRBJ2-7; D remains unclear. The CDR3 runs to 12 residues. CDR1 and CDR2 from the germline V gene are SQVTM and ANQGSEA. V lost 7 bases, J lost 3 bases, and 13 bases lay in between. The CDR3 sequence: CSANLKRYEQYF. The CDR3 DNA reads TGCAGCGCCAACCTAAAGCGCTACGAGCAGTACTTC.

CDR3: CASSSVPGGALEQFF. Here the CDR3 DNA reads TGCGCCAGCAGCTCGGTCCCTGGAGGGGCTCTTGAGCAGTTCTTC. This chain joins TRBV5-1 and TRBJ2-1; possible D gene TRBD2, 6 bases. Germline CDR1 reads SGHRS; CDR2 reads YFSETQ. V was trimmed by 3 bases and J by 9 bases, leaving 19 bases between them. This CDR3 region has 15 residues.

This chain joins TRBV19 and TRBJ2-1; TRBD1 matches 10 bases. Looked up from germline, CDR1 is LNHDA and CDR2 is SQIVND (reference sequence). The CDR3 contains 16 residues. V shed 5 bases, J shed 1 base, and the junction held 5 bases outside the gene matches. For the CDR3, the DNA is TGTGCCAGTAGTCCCGGGACAGGGGCATCCTACAATGAGCAGTTCTTC. It is translated as CASSPGTGASYNEQFF.

The V call is TRBV5-1, the J call TRBJ1-1; D unresolved. CDR1 is SGHRS and CDR2 is YFSETQ in the germline V gene. There are 14 residues in the CDR3. The germline V and J ends were trimmed by 1 base and 0 bases, with 7 bases remaining between them. The CDR3 sequence is CASSLFNMNTEAFF. CDR3 sequence (DNA): TGCGCCAGCAGCTTGTTCAACATGAACACTGAAGCTTTCTTT.

The chain links TRBV14 to TRBJ2-7, with D possibly TRBD1 on 6 matching bases. V shed 1 base and J shed 5 bases, with 12 bases lying between them. CDR3 length: 14 amino acids. CDR1 is SGHDN, CDR2 FVKESK, per germline. The CDR3 DNA reads TGTGCCAGCAGCCAAGCAGGGGTGGGCAACGAGCAGTACTTC. This codes for CASSQAGVGNEQYF.

For the CDR3, the DNA is TGCAGTGCTAGTTCCTACTCCCGGGGCAGGGAATTGTTAGAATACAATGAGCAGTTCTTC. Translated, it gives CSASSYSRGRELLEYNEQFF. The chain is built from TRBV20-1 and TRBJ2-1; D could derive from TRBD1 or TRBD2 (5 bases each). Trimming stripped 3 bases from V and 4 bases from J, with 31 bases between. This CDR3 contains 20 residues. Germline-derived CDR1 and CDR2 are DFQATT and SNEGSKA (reference sequence).

This chain connects TRBV5-6 to TRBJ1-1; 8 positions agree with TRBD1. Germline V lookup: CDR1 SGHDT, CDR2 YYEEEE. The CDR3 is 13 amino acids. V lost 2 bases, J lost 6 bases, and 3 bases stayed unmatched. Here the CDR3 reads CASSFPTGAEAFF. CDR3 nucleotide sequence: TGTGCCAGCAGCTTCCCGACAGGGGCTGAAGCTTTCTTT.

This clonotype appeared once. The chain links TRBV4-3 to TRBJ2-2; D is unresolved. CDR1 is LGHNA and CDR2 is YSLEER in the germline V gene. V lost 2 bases and J 1 base, leaving 5 bases between the germline ends. The CDR3 runs to 14 residues. The CDR3 DNA sequence: TGCGCCAGCAGCCAATACAAGAACACCGGGGAGCTGTTTTTT. Amino acid sequence: CASSQYKNTGELFF.

The V gene is TRBV7-3, the J gene TRBJ1-2; the D is unclear. CDR3 length equals 18 residues. The germline CDR1 and CDR2 sequences are SGHTA and FQGTGA. V lost 2 bases and J lost 4, with 23 bases in between. CDR3 region: CASSLFTLGELRVYGYTF. DNA of the CDR3: TGTGCCAGCAGCTTATTCACCCTCGGGGAGCTTCGGGTCTATGGCTACACCTTC.

This clonotype was counted between two and nine times. The chain combines TRBV6-1 with TRBJ2-7; 9 bases line up with TRBD1. There are 13 residues in the CDR3. CDR1 is MNHNS, CDR2 SASEGT, per germline. V was pared by 5 bases and J by 5 bases, with 4 bases of the junction left unmatched. CDR3 sequence reads: CASSTGQGHEQYV. Here the CDR3 DNA reads TGTGCCAGCAGTACGGGACAGGGCCACGAGCAGTACGTC.

The chain carries TRBV7-6 and TRBJ1-6, with 7 bases that match TRBD1. Looked up from germline, CDR1 is SGHVS and CDR2 is FNYEAQ. CDR3 length: 14 amino acids. Losses at the gene ends were 4 bases for V and 10 bases for J; bases not matched to a gene: 7. The CDR3 here is CASSSNRGASPLHF. The CDR3 DNA reads as TGTGCCAGCAGCTCCAACAGGGGTGCCTCACCCCTCCACTTT.

The chain has TRBV12-1 and TRBJ1-5; the table calls TRBD1, which could not be checked here. TRBV12-1 is a known pseudogene. The CDR3 is made up of 17 amino acids. CDR3 loop: CASIRPGPRYSNQPQQF. Here the CDR3 DNA reads TGTGCCAGCATTCGCCCAGGACCGAGATATAGCAATCAGCCCCAGCAGTTT.

V gene TRBV7-9 combines with J gene TRBJ1-4; D remains ambiguous. Germline loops: CDR1 SEHNR, CDR2 FQNEAQ (reference sequence). The V gene lost 3 bases and the J gene lost 1 base, with 6 bases spanning the gap. There are 14 residues in the CDR3. As DNA, the CDR3 is TGTGCCAGCAGCTTGACCGTAACTAATGAAAAACTGTTTTTT. This translates into CASSLTVTNEKLFF.

This chain connects TRBV15 to TRBJ1-4, with 8 bases lining up with TRBD1. Looked up from germline, CDR1 is LNHNV and CDR2 is YYDKDF (reference sequence). The CDR3 is 16 residues long. V was pared by 0 bases and J by 8 bases, with 8 bases of the junction left unmatched. The CDR3 region has the DNA TGTGCCACCAGCAGAGATCAGATGGACAGGGCCGAAAAACTGTTTTTT. This gives the protein CATSRDQMDRAEKLFF.

The chain links TRBV14 to TRBJ2-7; 7 bases fit TRBD2. CDR3 size: 14 residues. Looked up from germline, CDR1 is SGHDN and CDR2 is FVKESK. Unmatched junction bases numbered 4, after V lost 4 bases and J lost 1 base. The CDR3 reads CASSPRLASYEQYF. The CDR3, as DNA: TGTGCCAGCAGCCCCCGACTAGCTTCCTACGAGCAGTACTTC.

This rearrangement joins TRBV6-2 or TRBV6-3 to TRBJ1-1; D is ambiguous. V was trimmed by 7 bases and J by 3 bases, leaving 24 bases between them. The CDR3 length is 17 residues. CDR1 and CDR2 (germline): MNHEY, SVGEGT. CDR3 loop: CASTPRTGYNSDTEAFF. CDR3 sequence (DNA): TGTGCCAGCACCCCCCGGACCGGTTATAATAGCGACACTGAAGCTTTCTTT.

This chain links TRBV21-1 with TRBJ2-6. TRBV21-1 is given as a pseudogene. The CDR3 contains 18 residues. In DNA, the CDR3 is TGTGCCAGCAGCAAAACACCCCACAGATCGTCTGGGGCCAACGTCCTGACTTTC. It yields the protein CASSKTPHRSSGANVLTF.

Only one count was recorded for this clonotype. This chain connects TRBV5-4 to TRBJ1-2; TRBD1 is a possible D gene (5 bases). This CDR3 contains 19 residues. Germline CDR1 SGHNT, CDR2 YYREEE (reference sequence). Trimming cost V 4 bases and J 0 bases, with 25 bases left between them. The CDR3 reads CASSPLWPGPSSSNYGYTF. The CDR3 DNA follows: TGTGCCAGCAGCCCCCTTTGGCCGGGACCGTCGAGCTCTAACTATGGCTACACCTTC.

The chain recombines TRBV7-6 with TRBJ2-3; D is unresolved. The CDR3 runs 17 residues. V was clipped by 5 bases and J by 2 bases, with 20 bases between them. CDR1 is SGHVS and CDR2 is FNYEAQ in the germline V gene. This CDR3 reads CASSRFSRVANTDTQYF. In nucleotides, the CDR3 is TGTGCCAGCAGCCGATTCAGTAGGGTCGCTAACACAGATACGCAGTATTTT.

The count of this clonotype is one. V gene TRBV9 combines with J gene TRBJ1-1; 7 nucleotides match TRBD1. Looked up from germline, CDR1 is SGDLS and CDR2 is YYNGEE. The CDR3 covers 18 residues. Trimming removed 4 bases from V and 2 bases from J; junction bases left unmatched: 17. CDR3 sequence (DNA): TGTGCCAGCAGCCCCCGCCGAAACGCCGGGACAGATAACACTGAAGCTTTCTTT. Its translation: CASSPRRNAGTDNTEAFF. Based on the CDR3 plus reference TRBV9 and TRBJ1-1, the full variable domain is DSGVTQTPKHLITATGQRVTLRCSPRSGDLSVYWYQQSLDQGLQFLIQYYNGEERAKGNILERFSAQQFPDLHSELNLSSLELGDSALYFCASSPRRNAGTDNTEAFFGQGTRLTVV.

The chain joins TRBV19 to TRBJ2-1; weak D call: TRBD1 (6 bases). The CDR3 has 15 residues. V gave up 3 bases and J gave up 6 bases, with 15 bases separating them. CDR1 and CDR2 from the germline V gene are LNHDA and SQIVND (reference sequence). CDR3 sequence reads: CASSIMKMGANEQFF. CDR3 coding DNA: TGTGCCAGTAGTATTATGAAGATGGGGGCCAATGAGCAGTTCTTC.

This rearrangement joins TRBV23-1 to TRBJ2-3; 10 nucleotides match TRBD2. TRBV23-1 belongs to the ORF category, with a function that is uncertain. Losses at the gene ends were 3 bases for V and 6 bases for J; bases not matched to a gene: 9. The CDR3 loop spans 16 amino acids. DNA for the CDR3: TGCGCCAGCAGTCATCCGGAGCGGGGGGGAGCCGATACGCAGTATTTT. Its translation: CASSHPERGGADTQYF.

The chain has TRBV4-1 and TRBJ1-1, with 7 bases matching TRBD1. This CDR3 has 16 amino acids. Germline CDR1 MGHRA, CDR2 YSYEKL. Losses at the gene ends were 5 bases for V and 1 base for J; bases not matched to a gene: 10. CDR3 loop: CASSYLQRTGNTEAFF. The CDR3 region has the DNA TGCGCCAGCAGCTATCTCCAGAGGACAGGGAACACTGAAGCTTTCTTT.

V and J are TRBV7-6 and TRBJ1-4; D uncertain. V was pared by 5 bases and J by 4 bases, with 20 bases between. The CDR3 sequence is 17 residues long. Germline CDR1 and CDR2: SGHVS and FNYEAQ. CDR3 DNA: TGTGCCAGCAGCGACCCCCGGACCGGACGGGTTAATGAAAAACTGTTTTTT. Amino acids: CASSDPRTGRVNEKLFF.

The gene calls are TRBV7-9 and TRBJ2-3, with TRBD2 matching 10 bases. The CDR3 contains 16 residues. Germline values: CDR1 SEHNR, CDR2 FQNEAQ (reference sequence). V shed 5 bases and J 4 bases; nucleotides not matched to a gene: 9. CDR3 residues: CASSLLAGGGADTQYF. CDR3 bases: TGTGCCAGCAGCCTTTTAGCGGGAGGTGGAGCAGATACGCAGTATTTT. The variable domain in full, completed from reference TRBV7-9 and TRBJ2-3, reads DTGVSQNPRHKITKRGQNVTFRCDPISEHNRLYWYRQTLGQGPEFLTYFQNEAQLEKSRLLSDRFSAERPKGSFSTLEIQRTEQGDSAMYLCASSLLAGGGADTQYFGPGTRLTVL.

The genes are TRBV28 and TRBJ1-2; the D is unclear. Germline assignment: CDR1 MDHEN and CDR2 SYDVKM. This CDR3 has 14 residues. Trimming removed 4 bases from V and 7 bases from J, with 16 bases in between. CDR3 nucleotide sequence: TGTGCCAGCAGTTGGCGGACCCTGGTGGGTGGCTACACCTTC. This translates into CASSWRTLVGGYTF.

This chain uses TRBV9 with TRBJ2-1; 13 bases agree with TRBD2. The length of the CDR3 is 15 residues. Germline CDR1 SGDLS, CDR2 YYNGEE. After removal of 4 bases from V and 9 bases from J, the junction contained 7 bases not matched to a gene. CDR3 in amino acids: CASSPGLAGVFEQFF. The CDR3 bases are TGTGCCAGCAGCCCCGGACTAGCGGGAGTGTTTGAGCAGTTCTTC. The whole variable domain, remainder taken from reference TRBV9 and TRBJ2-1, is DSGVTQTPKHLITATGQRVTLRCSPRSGDLSVYWYQQSLDQGLQFLIQYYNGEERAKGNILERFSAQQFPDLHSELNLSSLELGDSALYFCASSPGLAGVFEQFFGPGTRLTVL.